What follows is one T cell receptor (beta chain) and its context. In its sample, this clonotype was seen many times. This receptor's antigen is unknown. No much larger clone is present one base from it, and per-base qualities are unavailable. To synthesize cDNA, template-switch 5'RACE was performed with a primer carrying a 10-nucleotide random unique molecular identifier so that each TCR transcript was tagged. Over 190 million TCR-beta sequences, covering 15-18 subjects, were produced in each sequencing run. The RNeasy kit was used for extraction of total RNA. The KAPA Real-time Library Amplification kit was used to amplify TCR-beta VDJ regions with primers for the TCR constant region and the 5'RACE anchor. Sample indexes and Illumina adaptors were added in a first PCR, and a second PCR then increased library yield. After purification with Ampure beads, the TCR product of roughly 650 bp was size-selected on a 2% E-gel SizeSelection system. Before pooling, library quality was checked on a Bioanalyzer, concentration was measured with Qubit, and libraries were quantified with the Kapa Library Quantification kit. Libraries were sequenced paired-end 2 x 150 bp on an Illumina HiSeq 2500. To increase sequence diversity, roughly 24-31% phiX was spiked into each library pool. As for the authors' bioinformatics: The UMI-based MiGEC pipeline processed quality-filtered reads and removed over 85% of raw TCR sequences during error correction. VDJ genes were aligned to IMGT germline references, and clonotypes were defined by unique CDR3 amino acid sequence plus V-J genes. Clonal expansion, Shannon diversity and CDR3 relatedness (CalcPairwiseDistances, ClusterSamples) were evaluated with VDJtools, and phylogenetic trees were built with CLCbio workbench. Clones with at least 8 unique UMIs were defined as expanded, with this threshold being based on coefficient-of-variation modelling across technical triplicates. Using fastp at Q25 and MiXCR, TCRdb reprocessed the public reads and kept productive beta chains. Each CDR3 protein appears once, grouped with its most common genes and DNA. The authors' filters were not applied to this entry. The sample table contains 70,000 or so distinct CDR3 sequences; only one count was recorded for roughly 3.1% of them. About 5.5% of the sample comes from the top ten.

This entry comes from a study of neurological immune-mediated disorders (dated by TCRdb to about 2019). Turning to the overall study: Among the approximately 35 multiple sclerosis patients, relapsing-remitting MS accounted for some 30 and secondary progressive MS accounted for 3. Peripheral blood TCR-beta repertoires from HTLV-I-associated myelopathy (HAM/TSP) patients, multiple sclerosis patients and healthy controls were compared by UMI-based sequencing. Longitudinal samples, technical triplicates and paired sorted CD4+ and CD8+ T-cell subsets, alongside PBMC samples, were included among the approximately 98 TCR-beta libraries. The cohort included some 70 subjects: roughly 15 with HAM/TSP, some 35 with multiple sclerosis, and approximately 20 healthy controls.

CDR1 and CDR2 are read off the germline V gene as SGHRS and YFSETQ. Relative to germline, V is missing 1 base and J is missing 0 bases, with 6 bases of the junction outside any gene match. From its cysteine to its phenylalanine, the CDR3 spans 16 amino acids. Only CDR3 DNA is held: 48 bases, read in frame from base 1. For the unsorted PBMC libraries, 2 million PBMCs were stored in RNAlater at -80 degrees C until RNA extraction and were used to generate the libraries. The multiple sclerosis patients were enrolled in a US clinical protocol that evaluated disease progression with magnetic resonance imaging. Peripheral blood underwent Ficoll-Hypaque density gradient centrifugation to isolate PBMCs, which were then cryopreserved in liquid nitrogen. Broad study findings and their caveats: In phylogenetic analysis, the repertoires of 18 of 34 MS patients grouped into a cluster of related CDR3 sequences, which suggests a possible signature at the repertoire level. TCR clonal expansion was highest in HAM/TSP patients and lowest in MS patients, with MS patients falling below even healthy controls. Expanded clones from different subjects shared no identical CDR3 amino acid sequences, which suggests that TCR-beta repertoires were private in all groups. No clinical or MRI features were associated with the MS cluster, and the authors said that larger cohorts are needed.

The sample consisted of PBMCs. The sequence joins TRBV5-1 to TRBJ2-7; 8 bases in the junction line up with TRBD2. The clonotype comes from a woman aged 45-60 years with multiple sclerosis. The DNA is TGCGCCAGCAGCTTGAATTTAGCGGGACCCTCCTACGAGCAGTACTTC. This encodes CASSLNLAGPSYEQYF.